The sequence of this T cell receptor beta chain was determined in a study of CD8 T cells in ankylosing spondylitis. Points on this clonotype: What it recognizes is unknown.

Molecular-barcoded quantitative 5'-RACE produced these TCR beta libraries. Via MiXCR, TCRdb re-called the 5' RACE reads, giving one row per CDR3 protein. The repertoire consists of fewer than 650,000 distinct CDR3 sequences, with approximately 12% occurring once and the leading ten covering around 6.8%. Study-wide points: Reportedly, disease-linked clones are significantly enriched in ankylosing spondylitis patients' matched synovial fluid. Ankylosing spondylitis blood seemed to carry a telltale TCR beta motif made of eight highly homologous variants. Disease-linked clones had a CD8+ phenotype and relatively low frequency in peripheral blood.

This clonotype was obtained from a male donor with ankylosing spondylitis. Input material: blood, either unsorted or a sorted T cell fraction (not recorded which).

In nucleotides, the CDR3 is TGTGCCAGCAGTGCCTTACAGGGGCCTTATGGCTACACCTTC. Its translation is CASSALQGPYGYTF. The V call is TRBV6-1, the J call TRBJ1-2; 7 nucleotides line up with TRBD1. The germline gives CDR1 MNHNS, CDR2 SASEGT. The ends lost 4 bases at V and 5 bases at J; junction bases unmatched: 7. The CDR3 totals 14 residues.